What follows is one T cell receptor (beta chain) and its context. This CDR3 spans 14 amino acids. The germline V gene has CDR1 SQVTM and CDR2 ANQGSEA. Trimming removed 5 bases from V and 7 bases from J; junction bases left unmatched: 8. The data belong to a study of blood T cell repertoires in COVID-19. Study background: The samples span acute and convalescent COVID-19 from the United States, Italy and Spain. The analysed material was cDNA or gDNA that came from T cells, B-cell-depleted T cells, or PBMCs.

Per the authors' pipeline: Cell counts per sample came from amplifying reference gene primers. Repertoires were generated with immunoSEQ multiplex PCR, while TCRdb's copy carries only in-frame clones and drops some. V, J and clone size are taken as reported in that table, and D and trimming were inferred from the DNA itself. Of around 340,000 clones listed, about 86% were seen once; the top ten hold under 3%. The rearrangement links TRBV29-1 to TRBJ1-3, with TRBD1 matching over 10 bases. Sequenced material: peripheral blood. The receptor was derived from a man between 25 and 39 years old with active or convalescent COVID-19. The CDR3 nucleotides are TGCAGCGTTTCTGAGGGACAGGGGAGGAACACCATATATTTT. Translation: CSVSEGQGRNTIYF.